This record looks at one T cell receptor beta chain sequence and its context. Relative to the germline gene, one junction end is altered; a read error may explain this. Germline V gives CDR1 KGHSH, CDR2 LQKENI. This CDR3 region has 12 residues. This sample is part of a study of cytotoxic CD8 clonotypes in ibrutinib-treated CLL. Assay used: immunoSEQ multiplex PCR; TCRdb lists only in-frame clones, some missing. This sample has about 9,400 clones; approximately 57% occur once, and the top ten carry around a sixth. This sample comprised PBMCs, obtained before ibrutinib treatment. This clonotype originated in a human donor with chronic lymphocytic leukemia. J is TRBJ2-3 and V is TRBV18; no clear D. The CDR3 sequence: CASSPEADTQYF. The CDR3 DNA sequence: TGTGCCAGCTCACCCGAGGCAGACACGCAGTATTTT.